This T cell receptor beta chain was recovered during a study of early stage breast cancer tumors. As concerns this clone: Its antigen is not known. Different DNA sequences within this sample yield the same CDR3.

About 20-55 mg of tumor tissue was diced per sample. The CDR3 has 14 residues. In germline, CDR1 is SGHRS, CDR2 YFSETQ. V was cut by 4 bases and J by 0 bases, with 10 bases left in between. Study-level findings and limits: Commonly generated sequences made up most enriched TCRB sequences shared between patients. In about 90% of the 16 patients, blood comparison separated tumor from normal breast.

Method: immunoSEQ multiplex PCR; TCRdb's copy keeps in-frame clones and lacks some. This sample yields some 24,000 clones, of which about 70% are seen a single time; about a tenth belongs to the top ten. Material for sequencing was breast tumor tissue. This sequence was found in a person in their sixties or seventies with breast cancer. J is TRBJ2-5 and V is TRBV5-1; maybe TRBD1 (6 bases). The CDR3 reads CASSLTGNQETQYF. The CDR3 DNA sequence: TGCGCCAGCAGCCTGACAGGCAACCAAGAGACCCAGTACTTC.